The clone carrying this T cell receptor beta chain was seen repeatedly, ten times or more. These data belong to a study of Graves' ophthalmopathy and Graves' hyperthyroidism. Amplification of TCR beta CDR3 regions used RNA transcripts. RT-PCR with HTBI primers came first, then second-round multiplex PCR. In TCRdb, the multiplex PCR reads were re-called with MiXCR into one record per CDR3 protein. This table has a few hundred thousand distinct CDR3 sequences, 15% appearing once. The CDR3 is 15 amino acids. Germline loops: CDR1 SGHAT, CDR2 FQNNGV. V lost 4 bases to trimming and J lost 4 bases; unmatched junction nucleotides: 7.

Source material: peripheral blood. The gene calls are TRBV11-2 and TRBJ1-3; 7 nucleotides align to TRBD1. This TCR was sampled from a woman under 30 with stable Graves' hyperthyroidism. CDR3 coding DNA: TGTGCCAGCAGCTCACGGGGACAGTTCGGAAACACCATATATTTT. Translation: CASSSRGQFGNTIYF.